These 25 T cell receptor beta chains came from one sample sequenced in a study of T cell responses to AZD1222 COVID-19 vaccine. TCRdb keeps only in-frame clones here, not all; method: immunoSEQ multiplex PCR. The sample lists some 62,000 clones, more than 70% occurring once. The sample in question was peripheral blood, obtained on day 0 of AZD1222 vaccination. The receptors were sampled from an adult in good health.

The chain is built from TRBV7-9 and TRBJ1-1; tentative D call: TRBD1 (6 bases). The length of the CDR3 is 14 residues. The V and J ends lost 4 bases and 4 bases respectively, with 13 bases between them. CDR1 is SEHNR, CDR2 FQNEAQ, per germline (reference sequence). The CDR3 coding sequence is TGTGCCAGCAGCTGGCCTACAGGGAGCACTGAAGCTTTCTTT. It yields the protein CASSWPTGSTEAFF.

The rearrangement uses TRBV14 and TRBJ2-3; TRBD2 might be the D (6 bases). V dropped 1 base and J dropped 0 bases, with 11 bases sitting between them. The CDR3 is 16 residues long. CDR1 is SGHDN, CDR2 FVKESK, per germline. The chain's CDR3 is CASSQVGGVSTDTQYF. The CDR3 DNA follows: TGTGCCAGCAGCCAAGTCGGCGGGGTAAGCACAGATACGCAGTATTTT. The full variable domain, completed using reference TRBV14 and TRBJ2-3, is EAGVTQFPSHSVIEKGQTVTLRCDPISGHDNLYWYRRVMGKEIKFLLHFVKESKQDESGMPNNRFLAERTGGTYSTLKVQPAELEDSGVYFCASSQVGGVSTDTQYFGPGTRLTVL.

The CDR3 coding sequence is TGTGCCAGCAGCCCCACTTTCAACTATGGCTACACCTTC. It is translated as CASSPTFNYGYTF. The J gene is TRBJ1-2, the V gene TRBV6-5, with D uncertain. In germline, CDR1 is MNHEY, CDR2 SVGAGI. CDR3 size: 13 residues. V was shortened by 6 bases and J by 2 bases, with 10 bases between the two germline ends.

This chain joins TRBV27 and TRBJ2-6; 7 bases fit TRBD1. Losses at the gene ends were 8 bases for V and 2 bases for J; bases not matched to a gene: 3. The CDR3 runs 14 residues. Germline CDR1 reads MNHEY; CDR2 reads SMNVEV (reference sequence). CDR3 nucleotide sequence: TGTGCCAGCTGGACAGGCGCTGGGGCCAACGTCCTGACTTTC. Residues: CASWTGAGANVLTF.

This chain joins TRBV19 and TRBJ2-3, with TRBD1 identical over 8 bases. This CDR3 has 15 amino acids. Germline assignment: CDR1 LNHDA and CDR2 SQIVND (reference sequence). V lost 3 bases and J lost 4; bases outside the gene matches: 6. CDR3 amino acids: CASSILSGGADTQYF. The CDR3 nucleotides are TGTGCCAGTAGTATTTTATCAGGGGGCGCAGATACGCAGTATTTT.

The CDR3 region has the DNA TGTGCCAGCAGCTTGCTTCTGGACTCCTACGAGCAGTACTTC. It yields the protein CASSLLLDSYEQYF. V usage is TRBV7-6 and J usage is TRBJ2-7; no firm D call. CDR1 and CDR2 (germline): SGHVS, FNYEAQ. Trimming took off 3 bases at V and 0 bases at J, with 9 bases between the two ends. This CDR3 comprises 14 residues.

V gene TRBV3-1 (or the pseudogene TRBV3-2) combines with J gene TRBJ2-7; possible D gene TRBD1, 5 bases. CDR1 is LGHDT, CDR2 YNNKEL, per germline (reference sequence). Trimming cost V 2 bases and J 2 bases, with 13 bases left between them. There are 15 residues in the CDR3. The DNA of the CDR3 is TGTGCCAGCAGCCAACCCGGGCAGGGAACCTACGAGCAGTACTTC. Residues: CASSQPGQGTYEQYF.

The chain links TRBV20-1 to TRBJ2-3; 8 bases map to TRBD2. The CDR3 runs to 13 residues. J lost 3 bases, V lost 3 bases, and 2 bases had no gene match. The germline CDR1 and CDR2 sequences are DFQATT and SNEGSKA (reference sequence). Here the CDR3 DNA reads TGCAGTGCTAGTTTAGCGGGGACAGATACGCAGTATTTT. This translates into CSASLAGTDTQYF.

This sequence joins TRBV2 and TRBJ1-1, with unresolved D. The CDR3 runs to 14 residues. Germline lookup yields CDR1 SNHLY and CDR2 FYNNEI. V was trimmed by 5 bases and J by 2 bases, leaving 12 bases between them. The CDR3: CASSPFRGNTEAFF. The CDR3 nucleotides are TGTGCCAGCAGTCCCTTTCGGGGAAACACTGAAGCTTTCTTT.

CDR3 loop: CASSILAGGPGETQYF. CDR3 bases: TGTGCCAGTAGTATACTAGCGGGGGGGCCAGGAGAGACCCAGTACTTC. The chain recombines TRBV19 with TRBJ2-5, with 12 bases aligning to TRBD2. CDR1 is LNHDA, CDR2 SQIVND, per germline (reference sequence). The CDR3 runs to 16 residues. V lost 2 bases and J lost 4; bases outside the gene matches: 5.

The V call is TRBV5-1, the J call TRBJ2-1; the D is unclear. The germline V gene has CDR1 SGHRS and CDR2 YFSETQ. V was shortened by 0 bases and J by 1 base, with 8 bases between the two germline ends. There are 15 residues in the CDR3. As DNA, the CDR3 is TGCGCCAGCAGCTTGGCGGATTTTTCCTACAATGAGCAGTTCTTC. This encodes CASSLADFSYNEQFF.

The rearrangement uses TRBV27 and TRBJ2-7, with 11 bases aligning to TRBD2. The CDR3 has 16 residues. Germline V gene data show CDR1 as MNHEY and CDR2 as SMNVEV (reference sequence). J gave up 3 bases and V 5 bases, and 9 bases lay outside the gene matches. This CDR3 reads CASSTPRLAGGYEQYF. The CDR3, as DNA: TGTGCCAGCAGTACCCCTCGGCTAGCGGGGGGCTACGAGCAGTACTTC.

V gene TRBV7-2 combines with J gene TRBJ1-5; D is unresolved. CDR1 and CDR2 (germline): SGHTA, FQGNSA. The CDR3 covers 13 residues. V gave up 5 bases and J gave up 0 bases, with 5 bases separating them. CDR3 DNA: TGTGCCAGCAGCCCCAATAGCAATCAGCCCCAGCATTTT. Its translation is CASSPNSNQPQHF.

Only a few counts were recorded for this clone. This chain connects TRBV5-4 to TRBJ1-2; D is unclear. Per germline, CDR1 SGHNT and CDR2 YYREEE (reference sequence). This CDR3 is 12 amino acids long. Trimming stripped 2 bases from V and 3 bases from J, with 5 bases between. The CDR3 is CASSFDDYGYTF. As DNA, the CDR3 is TGTGCCAGCAGCTTCGACGACTATGGCTACACCTTC.

This chain uses TRBV28 with TRBJ2-5; 7 positions agree with TRBD2. V shed 3 bases, J shed 4 bases, and the junction held 11 bases outside the gene matches. The CDR3 spans 16 residues. The germline V gene has CDR1 MDHEN and CDR2 SYDVKM. As DNA, the CDR3 is TGTGCCAGCAGTTTTTTGACTAGCACGGGAGGAGAGACCCAGTACTTC. Amino acid sequence: CASSFLTSTGGETQYF.

This rearrangement joins TRBV5-4 to TRBJ1-2, with a tentative D call TRBD1 (5 bases). V shed 1 base and J shed 7 bases, with 14 bases lying between them. This CDR3 is 14 amino acids long. CDR1 and CDR2 from the germline V gene are SGHNT and YYREEE (reference sequence). The chain's CDR3 is CASSLWGLSGGYTF. As DNA, the CDR3 is TGTGCCAGCAGCTTGTGGGGGTTGTCTGGTGGCTACACCTTC.

This clone has more than one count but fewer than ten. This chain uses TRBV11-2 with TRBJ2-7; no clear D gene. Trimming cost V 6 bases and J 2 bases, with 14 bases left between them. The CDR3 has 14 residues. Germline CDR1 reads SGHAT; CDR2 reads FQNNGV. The CDR3 reads CASRPTLRTYEQYF. CDR3 coding DNA: TGTGCCAGCAGGCCCACTCTGAGAACCTACGAGCAGTACTTC.

The rearrangement links TRBV14 to TRBJ1-6, with 7 bases that match TRBD1. CDR3 size: 14 residues. Per germline, CDR1 SGHDN and CDR2 FVKESK. J was trimmed by 7 bases and V by 4 bases; bases with no gene match: 4. The CDR3 sequence is CASSRTDRNSPLHF. The CDR3 DNA follows: TGTGCCAGCAGCCGGACGGACAGGAATTCACCCCTCCACTTT.

V usage is TRBV28 and J usage is TRBJ2-5; D is possibly TRBD1 (5 bases). CDR3 size: 16 residues. Trimming shortened V by 4 bases and J by 6 bases, and 21 bases separated the two germline ends. CDR1 is MDHEN and CDR2 is SYDVKM in the germline V gene. The CDR3 DNA sequence: TGTGCCAGCAGTTCCCCTGATCGGCCAGGGCGAAAGACCCAGTACTTC. The encoded protein is CASSSPDRPGRKTQYF.

This clone was picked up one time. The V gene is TRBV21-1, the J gene TRBJ1-5; TRBD1 was called by the table and not checked on the DNA. TRBV21-1 is reported as a pseudogene. The CDR3 covers 16 residues. DNA of the CDR3: TGTGCCAGCAGCAACCTACAGGGGGCTGAGCATCAGCCCCAGCATTTT. It is translated as CASSNLQGAEHQPQHF.

The CDR3 protein is CASSFMSDSNQPQHF. The CDR3 DNA reads TGTGCCAGCAGCTTTATGTCGGATAGCAATCAGCCCCAGCATTTT. The genes are TRBV7-8 and TRBJ1-5, with D unresolved. Germline loops: CDR1 SGHVS, CDR2 FQNEAQ. The CDR3 contains 15 residues. With 3 bases removed from V and 0 bases from J, the gap between germline ends came to 9 bases.

The chain recombines TRBV19 with TRBJ2-7; 9 nucleotides agree with TRBD1. Germline-derived CDR1 and CDR2 are LNHDA and SQIVND (reference sequence). The J segment lost 6 bases and the V segment lost 6 bases, leaving 12 bases of the junction unmatched. The CDR3 length is 15 residues. The chain's CDR3 is CASRPTGGSPLEQYF. CDR3 bases: TGTGCCAGTAGGCCCACAGGGGGCTCCCCTCTCGAGCAGTACTTC. The full variable domain, its missing parts supplied by reference TRBV19 and TRBJ2-7, is DGGITQSPKYLFRKEGQNVTLSCEQNLNHDAMYWYRQDPGQGLRLIYYSQIVNDFQKGDIAEGYSVSREKKESFPLTVTSAQKNPTAFYLCASRPTGGSPLEQYFGPGTRLTVT.

In its sample, this clone was seen once. The genes are TRBV7-9 and TRBJ1-5, with TRBD1 identical over 7 bases. The V gene end was trimmed by 5 bases and the J gene end by 2 bases; junction bases not matched to a gene: 3. This CDR3 is built from 14 residues. Germline CDR1 SEHNR, CDR2 FQNEAQ (reference sequence). Here the CDR3 DNA reads TGTGCCAGCAGCATTGGGACAGGCAATCAGCCCCAGCATTTT. Translating it yields CASSIGTGNQPQHF.

The genes are TRBV7-2 and TRBJ2-5; D unclear. Trimming stripped 1 base from V and 4 bases from J, with 13 bases between. The CDR3 spans 15 residues. Per germline, CDR1 SGHTA and CDR2 FQGNSA. Here the CDR3 DNA reads TGTGCCAGCAGCTTAGGGGCCGGGCCCTCAGAGACCCAGTACTTC. Residues: CASSLGAGPSETQYF.

This clone occurred once. The gene calls are TRBV20-1 and TRBJ1-2, with TRBD1 identical over 8 bases. The trim removed 3 bases at V and 12 bases at J, leaving 3 bases unmatched. Germline assignment: CDR1 DFQATT and CDR2 SNEGSKA (reference sequence). The CDR3 runs 10 residues. The CDR3 loop is CSARDRVDTF. The CDR3 coding sequence is TGCAGTGCTAGGGACAGGGTCGACACCTTC.